Listed here are 32 T cell receptor beta chains from one sample, sequenced in a study of vaccination effects on CD4 cells after COVID-19. No antigen is known for these receptors. Sequencing was performed with immunoSEQ multiplex PCR; in TCRdb, only in-frame clones are kept and a portion is missing. The sample lists tens of thousands of clones; 75% to 90% were seen once. Antigen-specific CD4+ T cells were expanded (with viral peptide pools) by the ViraFEST assay ahead of sequencing. Subsequent to less than eleven days of culture, CD4+ T cells were isolated. Here the sequenced sample was CD4+ T cells from PBMCs cultured with HCoV-229E spike peptides, taken before COVID-19 vaccination. These receptors all come from a human donor who received a COVID-19 vaccine.

The V call is TRBV24-1, the J call TRBJ2-5, with TRBD1 identical over 7 bases. The CDR3 consists of 15 residues. Trimming at V came to 4 bases and at J to 4 bases, leaving 8 bases not matched to a gene. Germline-derived CDR1 and CDR2 are KGHDR and SFDVKD. The CDR3 bases are TGTGCCACCAGTGAGTCCGGGACAGACAGAGAGACCCAGTACTTC. Its protein product is CATSESGTDRETQYF.

The rearrangement uses TRBV7-8 and TRBJ2-5; TRBD1 matches 10 bases. Trimming removed 5 bases from V and 5 bases from J; junction bases left unmatched: 5. The CDR3 consists of 14 residues. The germline CDR1 and CDR2 sequences are SGHVS and FQNEAQ. This CDR3 reads CASSNDRGRETQYF. DNA of the CDR3: TGTGCCAGCAGCAACGACAGGGGGCGGGAGACCCAGTACTTC. The complete variable domain, with remaining parts taken from reference TRBV7-8 and TRBJ2-5, reads GAGVSQSPRYKVAKRGQDVALRCDPISGHVSLFWYQQALGQGPEFLTYFQNEAQLDKSGLPSDRFFAERPEGSVSTLKIQRTQQEDSAVYLCASSNDRGRETQYFGPGTRLLVL.

The rearrangement joins TRBV5-8 to TRBJ2-5, with D tentatively TRBD1 (5 bases). V lost 4 bases and J lost 8, with 9 bases in between. Looked up from germline, CDR1 is SGHTS and CDR2 is YDEGEE. The CDR3 consists of 11 residues. The CDR3: CASSLQGTQYF. The CDR3 DNA is TGTGCCAGCAGCCTGCAGGGTACCCAGTACTTC.

This chain joins TRBV4-1 and TRBJ2-2; 8 bases are a match to TRBD1. CDR1 is MGHRA and CDR2 is YSYEKL in the germline V gene. The CDR3 spans 16 residues. The V and J ends lost 4 bases and 7 bases, in that order; junction bases with no gene match: 11. The CDR3 bases are TGCGCCAGCAGCCCGAAAATCCGGGACAGGTACGGGGAGCTGTTTTTT. The encoded protein is CASSPKIRDRYGELFF.

This clone was detected only a few times. This sequence joins TRBV30 and TRBJ1-5; D possibly corresponds to TRBD1 (6 bases). The CDR3 loop spans 13 amino acids. The germline V gene has CDR1 GTSNPN and CDR2 SVGIG (reference sequence). V was trimmed by 2 bases and J by 9 bases, leaving 14 bases between them. CDR3 in DNA: TGTGCCTGGAGTCGGACAGCGACCATGCCCCAGCATTTT. This codes for CAWSRTATMPQHF.

This clone has just one count. The gene calls are TRBV27 and TRBJ1-5, with 11 bases aligning to TRBD1. Germline V gene lookup returns CDR1 MNHEY and CDR2 SMNVEV (reference sequence). V lost 5 bases and J lost 1; bases outside the gene matches: 4. This CDR3 has 16 residues. CDR3 DNA sequence: TGTGCCAGCAGTCCACGGGACAGGGGGAGCAATCAGCCCCAGCATTTT. It translates to CASSPRDRGSNQPQHF.

This clone was detected only a few times. This chain links TRBV7-2 with TRBJ2-2; 12 positions match TRBD2. CDR3 length: 17 residues. Germline trimming cut 1 base from V and 3 bases from J; bases unmatched to any gene: 3. Germline CDR1 is SGHTA and CDR2 is FQGNSA. This chain's CDR3 is CASSLDLAGGYTGELFF. The CDR3 DNA reads TGTGCCAGCAGCTTAGACCTAGCGGGGGGGTACACCGGGGAGCTGTTTTTT.

The chain joins TRBV5-6 to TRBJ1-5; D is unresolved. Trimming took 0 bases from V and 1 from J, leaving 5 bases between them. The germline V gene encodes CDR1 SGHDT and CDR2 YYEEEE. This CDR3 has 14 amino acids. Here the CDR3 reads CASSLAGSNQPQHF. DNA of the CDR3: TGTGCCAGCAGCTTGGCAGGCAGCAATCAGCCCCAGCATTTT.

The chain carries TRBV4-1 and TRBJ2-1; D is possibly TRBD2 (7 bases). With 4 bases removed from V and 5 bases from J, the gap between germline ends came to 18 bases. The length of the CDR3 is 16 residues. The germline V gene has CDR1 MGHRA and CDR2 YSYEKL. The CDR3 DNA sequence: TGCGCCAGCAGCCTTCCCGGGGGGCAAAAGCACAATGAGCAGTTCTTC. It codes for CASSLPGGQKHNEQFF.

The chain combines TRBV9 with TRBJ2-3; 10 nucleotides line up with TRBD1. The CDR3 spans 17 residues. The ends lost 0 bases at V and 4 bases at J; junction bases unmatched: 8. The germline V gene has CDR1 SGDLS and CDR2 YYNGEE. CDR3 nucleotides: TGTGCCAGCAGCGTAGACTTGGGACAGGGGTTCGCAGATACGCAGTATTTT. This translates into CASSVDLGQGFADTQYF.

This clone has just one count. Different DNA sequences within this sample yield the same CDR3. The chain links TRBV7-3 to TRBJ2-2; 7 bases fit TRBD1. The CDR3 length is 15 residues. Germline-derived CDR1 and CDR2 are SGHTA and FQGTGA. Trimming took 3 bases from V and 0 from J; bases not matched to a gene: 1. The CDR3 coding sequence is TGTGCCAGCAGCTTGGGGACAGCGAACACCGGGGAGCTGTTTTTT. It encodes CASSLGTANTGELFF.

CDR3 DNA: TGTGCCAGCAGCCAATCCGGGACAGGGGATGTGAGGGTGCATCAGCCCCAGCATTTT. Its translation: CASSQSGTGDVRVHQPQHF. The chain links TRBV5-6 to TRBJ1-5; 10 bases are a match to TRBD1. V was clipped by 4 bases and J by 5 bases; unmatched bases: 18. Per germline, CDR1 SGHDT and CDR2 YYEEEE. The CDR3 consists of 19 residues. Based on the CDR3 plus reference TRBV5-6 and TRBJ1-5, the full variable domain is DAGVTQSPTHLIKTRGQQVTLRCSPKSGHDTVSWYQQALGQGPQFIFQYYEEEERQRGNFPDRFSGHQFPNYSSELNVNALLLGDSALYLCASSQSGTGDVRVHQPQHFGDGTRLSIL.

The V call is TRBV28, the J call TRBJ1-2, with a weak D call TRBD1 (6 bases). Deletions cut 6 bases from V and 4 bases from J, with 15 bases between. The CDR3 spans 14 residues. The germline V gene encodes CDR1 MDHEN and CDR2 SYDVKM. The CDR3 sequence is CASRVRGRGYGYTF. The DNA for the CDR3 is TGTGCCAGCAGGGTCAGGGGTCGGGGCTATGGCTACACCTTC.

There are a few counts of this clone. The chain links TRBV10-3 to TRBJ1-4; no firm D call. The CDR3 is made up of 16 amino acids. Trimming cost V 0 bases and J 3 bases, with 11 bases left between them. Germline values: CDR1 ENHRY, CDR2 SYGVKD. Here the CDR3 reads CAISESGGLANEKLFF. Here the CDR3 DNA reads TGTGCCATCAGTGAGTCGGGAGGACTAGCTAATGAAAAACTGTTTTTT.

The chain couples TRBV5-1 to TRBJ2-2; 8 bases match TRBD1. Germline CDR1 is SGHRS and CDR2 is YFSETQ. The junction had 5 bases not matched to a gene; V was cut back by 6 bases and J by 4 bases. The CDR3 totals 14 residues. The CDR3 loop reads CASNSGQVTGELFF. The CDR3, as DNA: TGCGCCAGCAACTCGGGACAGGTCACCGGGGAGCTGTTTTTT.

There are a few counts of this clone. The chain links TRBV10-3 to TRBJ2-1; D is unresolved. CDR1 is ENHRY and CDR2 is SYGVKD in the germline V gene. CDR3 length: 13 residues. The V end lost 4 bases, the J end lost 7 bases, and 11 bases lay between the germline ends. CDR3 sequence reads: CAISGQDRNEQFF. CDR3 nucleotides: TGTGCCATCAGTGGGCAGGATAGAAATGAGCAGTTCTTC.

The genes are TRBV7-2 and TRBJ1-2; 7 bases line up with TRBD1. The CDR3 is 14 amino acids. The ends lost 6 bases at V and 3 bases at J; junction bases unmatched: 7. Germline assignment: CDR1 SGHTA and CDR2 FQGNSA. CDR3 sequence (DNA): TGTGCCAGCAGTCGACAGGGAGGCGACTATGGCTACACCTTC. Translating gives CASSRQGGDYGYTF.

V gene TRBV7-2 combines with J gene TRBJ2-1; D is ambiguous. CDR3 length: 14 amino acids. From germline, CDR1 is SGHTA and CDR2 FQGNSA. V was clipped by 0 bases and J by 7 bases, with 10 bases between them. Here the CDR3 DNA reads TGTGCCAGCAGCTTAGCGACCCCCAGAAATGAGCAGTTCTTC. Translation: CASSLATPRNEQFF.

The rearrangement uses TRBV28 and TRBJ1-4; D is possibly TRBD1 (6 bases). The CDR3 has 16 amino acids. The germline V and J ends were trimmed by 1 base and 6 bases, with 15 bases remaining between them. From germline, CDR1 is MDHEN and CDR2 SYDVKM. The CDR3 DNA sequence: TGTGCCAGCAGTTTATCATTGGCAGGGGCGTATGAAAAACTGTTTTTT. It codes for CASSLSLAGAYEKLFF.

This rearrangement joins TRBV6-2 or TRBV6-3 to TRBJ1-6; 12 bases line up with TRBD1. With V trimmed by 5 bases and J by 7 bases, 6 bases remained unmatched. The CDR3 sequence is 16 residues long. Germline V gene lookup returns CDR1 MNHEY and CDR2 SVGEGT. The CDR3 DNA reads TGTGCCAGCAGTCCCCGGGGACAGGGGGCCAATTCACCCCTCCACTTT. Residues: CASSPRGQGANSPLHF.

The J gene is TRBJ1-6, the V gene TRBV5-1; D perhaps matches TRBD1 (5 bases). V was shortened by 4 bases and J by 6 bases, with 17 bases between the two germline ends. The CDR3 is made up of 16 amino acids. Per the germline V gene, CDR1 is SGHRS and CDR2 is YFSETQ. CDR3 residues: CASSRGAGPTNSPLHF. CDR3 DNA: TGCGCCAGCAGCCGGGGAGCGGGACCGACTAATTCACCCCTCCACTTT.

The V gene is TRBV6-2 or TRBV6-3, the J gene TRBJ2-4, with D possibly being TRBD1 (6 bases). Trimming pared 4 bases from V and 2 bases from J, leaving 15 bases between. CDR1 MNHEY and CDR2 SVGEGT come from the germline V gene. The CDR3 loop spans 16 amino acids. The CDR3 protein is CASSSTGPGSKNIQYF. CDR3 DNA sequence: TGTGCCAGCAGTTCCACAGGGCCGGGGTCCAAAAACATTCAGTACTTC.

The chain uses TRBV7-3 and TRBJ2-3; D gene unclear. CDR1 and CDR2 (germline): SGHTA, FQGTGA. The CDR3 sequence is 16 residues long. The ends were cut back, 2 bases at V and 6 bases at J, with 18 bases in the middle. CDR3 nucleotides: TGTGCCAGCAGCTTAGATGGGGTGGCAAGTAGGGATACGCAGTATTTT. Its translation: CASSLDGVASRDTQYF.

The V call is TRBV24-1, the J call TRBJ2-3; the match to TRBD2 covers 8 bases. CDR3 length equals 17 residues. J gave up 3 bases and V 1 base, and 8 bases lay outside the gene matches. In germline, CDR1 is KGHDR, CDR2 SFDVKD. The DNA for the CDR3 is TGTGCCACCAGTGATTTCAGAGCGGGGGTGGGAACAGATACGCAGTATTTT. This encodes CATSDFRAGVGTDTQYF.

The rearrangement links TRBV4-1 to TRBJ2-1; 11 bases agree with TRBD1. This CDR3 contains 13 residues. J gave up 7 bases and V 10 bases, and 6 bases lay outside the gene matches. In germline, CDR1 is MGHRA, CDR2 YSYEKL. As DNA, the CDR3 is TGCGCCATGGGACAGGGGGACGTGAATGAGCAGTTCTTC. Amino acids: CAMGQGDVNEQFF.

The chain joins TRBV7-2 to TRBJ2-3; TRBD2 matches 9 bases. V dropped 3 bases and J dropped 0; count of bases not matched to a gene: 1. Germline assignment: CDR1 SGHTA and CDR2 FQGNSA. This CDR3 is 15 amino acids long. In DNA form, the CDR3 reads TGTGCCAGCAGCTTTGCGGGGGGGAGCACAGATACGCAGTATTTT. Its translation: CASSFAGGSTDTQYF.

The chain links TRBV5-1 to TRBJ1-1, with D perhaps TRBD1 (5 bases). Deletions cut 0 bases from V and 5 bases from J, with 14 bases between. Germline CDR1 reads SGHRS; CDR2 reads YFSETQ. The CDR3 runs 15 residues. The CDR3 sequence: CASSLGGRGLTEAFF. The CDR3 coding sequence is TGCGCCAGCAGCTTGGGGGGGAGGGGTTTGACTGAAGCTTTCTTT. Looking up the rest from reference TRBV5-1 and TRBJ1-1 gives the full variable domain: KAGVTQTPRYLIKTRGQQVTLSCSPISGHRSVSWYQQTPGQGLQFLFEYFSETQRNKGNFPGRFSGRQFSNSRSEMNVSTLELGDSALYLCASSLGGRGLTEAFFGQGTRLTVV.

The chain combines TRBV28 with TRBJ1-4; unclear D gene. CDR3 length: 11 residues. Germline CDR1 and CDR2: MDHEN and SYDVKM. The V end lost 8 bases, the J end lost 7 bases, and 8 bases lay between the germline ends. CDR3 sequence (DNA): TGTGCCAGCTCCGATGGTGAAAAACTGTTTTTT. Its translation is CASSDGEKLFF.

The CDR3 coding sequence is TGTGCCAGCTCGCAATCCAAGACTGCGTACAATGAGCAGTTCTTC. Translated: CASSQSKTAYNEQFF. V is TRBV18 and J is TRBJ2-1; unclear D gene. Germline lookup yields CDR1 KGHSH and CDR2 LQKENI. Trimming pared 6 bases from V and 4 bases from J, leaving 16 bases between. This CDR3 contains 15 residues. Full variable domain (missing parts from reference TRBV18 and TRBJ2-1): NAGVMQNPRHLVRRRGQEARLRCSPMKGHSHVYWYRQLPEEGLKFMVYLQKENIIDESGMPKERFSAEFPKEGPSILRIQQVVRGDSAAYFCASSQSKTAYNEQFFGPGTRLTVL.

V and J are TRBV28 and TRBJ2-6; possible D gene TRBD1, 6 bases. The CDR3 sequence is 17 residues long. V lost 3 bases, J lost 1 base, and 13 bases lay in between. Germline lookup yields CDR1 MDHEN and CDR2 SYDVKM. DNA for the CDR3: TGTGCCAGCAGTTTGGGACACCTAAGATCTGGGGCCAACGTCCTGACTTTC. Its protein is CASSLGHLRSGANVLTF.

In DNA, the CDR3 is TGTGCCAGTAGTATGGAGAGAGGTTCACCCCTCCACTTT. Translated: CASSMERGSPLHF. V usage is TRBV19 and J usage is TRBJ1-6; no clear D. With 3 bases removed from V and 9 bases from J, the gap between germline ends came to 9 bases. This CDR3 is 13 amino acids long. Germline V lookup: CDR1 LNHDA, CDR2 SQIVND (reference sequence).

The chain uses TRBV7-9 and TRBJ1-2; 7 bases are a match to TRBD1. CDR3 length: 15 amino acids. CDR1 is SEHNR, CDR2 FQNEAQ, per germline (reference sequence). V lost 1 base and J lost 4; bases outside the gene matches: 6. In DNA form, the CDR3 reads TGTGCCAGCAGCTTAGGTCAGGGGGTGGCCTATGGCTACACCTTC. Its translation: CASSLGQGVAYGYTF. Using reference TRBV7-9 and TRBJ1-2 for the parts outside the CDR3, the full variable domain is DTGVSQNPRHKITKRGQNVTFRCDPISEHNRLYWYRQTLGQGPEFLTYFQNEAQLEKSRLLSDRFSAERPKGSFSTLEIQRTEQGDSAMYLCASSLGQGVAYGYTFGSGTRLTVV.